This record covers a single T cell receptor (beta chain). Its antigen is currently unknown. The germline V gene encodes CDR1 GTSNPN and CDR2 SVGIG (reference sequence). The ends lost 4 bases at V and 2 bases at J; junction bases unmatched: 6. The CDR3 has 14 amino acids. This sample stems from a study of T-cell memory formation after mild COVID-19. TCRdb called the 5' RACE reads again in MiXCR, with one record for every CDR3 protein. The sample carries a few hundred thousand distinct CDR3 sequences, roughly 15% recorded once. Whole-study results and caveats: Clones that shrank (day 15 to 85) were balanced CD4/CD8, whereas later expanders leaned CD4+.

The chain joins TRBV30 to TRBJ2-3, with TRBD1 matching over 7 bases. Sequences were obtained from PBMCs or a T cell subset sorted from them (not recorded which). This clonotype was sampled from a man aged 18 to 30 who had mild COVID-19 (a few samples of this study predate the infection). Cell type and time point are not known. The CDR3 protein is CAWMVRGYTDTQYF. The CDR3 DNA is TGTGCCTGGATGGTCAGGGGGTACACAGATACGCAGTATTTT.